Listed here are 14 T cell receptor beta chains from one sample, sequenced in a study of CXCR3-negative and CXCR3-positive naive CD8 T cells (dated 2019 in TCRdb). The instrument given in TCRdb is NextSeq 550. The Human TCR Profiling Kit (MiLaboratory) was used to prepare UMI-labeled 5' RACE TRB cDNA libraries. After reprocessing by TCRdb, each CDR3 protein sequence is one entry, and no DNA is given. The sample has approximately 47,000 distinct CDR3 sequences on record. The ten most abundant clones make up over 2% of the sample. Sequencing input: naive CXCR3- CD8+ T cells from blood. The sample's cell subset or site label is to be understood as: CD45RO-CCR7+CD27+CD95- naive CD8+ T cells lacking CXCR3 (TNR3-). The receptors were sampled from a human donor in good health. Some clones in this sample may be carry-over from other donors' samples.

The chain is built from TRBV2 and TRBJ1-6. This CDR3 is built from 15 residues. The germline gives CDR1 SNHLY, CDR2 FYNNEI. CDR3 protein: CASKAESSYNSPLHF. Supplemented by reference TRBV2 and TRBJ1-6, the full variable domain reads EPEVTQTPSHQVTQMGQEVILRCVPISNHLYFYWYRQILGQKVEFLVSFYNNEISEKSEIFDDQFSVERPDGSNFTLKIRSTKLEDSAMYFCASKAESSYNSPLHFGNGTRLTVT.

The CDR3 is CASSQGVGEGGNEQFF. The rearrangement uses TRBV4-3 and TRBJ2-1; lacking DNA, the TRBD2 call made by TCRdb goes unchecked. From germline, CDR1 is LGHNA and CDR2 YSLEER. This CDR3 has 16 residues.

This rearrangement joins TRBV4-1 to TRBJ2-7; TCRdb's D gene call, TRBD2, goes unchecked for lack of DNA. This CDR3 spans 17 amino acids. Germline CDR1 MGHRA, CDR2 YSYEKL. This CDR3 is CASSQGEELSGTYEQYF.

This rearrangement joins TRBV12-3 or TRBV12-4 to TRBJ2-1; TCRdb picks TRBD2, but there is no DNA to check that call. This CDR3 is built from 15 residues. CDR3 loop: CASSSRVLANNEQFF.

This chain uses TRBV28 with TRBJ2-7; TCRdb names TRBD1, which stays unverified in the absence of DNA. Germline assignment: CDR1 MDHEN and CDR2 SYDVKM. The CDR3 is 18 residues long. The CDR3: CASSLAPTGTGGSYEQYF.

The chain carries TRBV20-1 and TRBJ1-1; without DNA, the TCRdb call of TRBD1 cannot be checked. The CDR3 runs to 16 residues. Germline V CDR1 and CDR2: DFQATT, SNEGSKA (reference sequence). CDR3: CSARLMGQGIDSGAFF.

The chain couples TRBV27 to TRBJ2-1; the TCRdb D gene call, TRBD2, has no DNA to confirm it. The CDR3 is made up of 17 amino acids. Germline CDR1 MNHEY, CDR2 SMNVEV (reference sequence). The CDR3 region is CASSSGAGLAGGNEQFF.

The chain carries TRBV28 and TRBJ2-5; TCRdb names TRBD2, which stays unverified in the absence of DNA. Germline CDR1 and CDR2: MDHEN and SYDVKM. The CDR3 sequence is 19 residues long. The CDR3 loop reads CASSLGSSAVPTLQETQYF.

The V call is TRBV4-1, the J call TRBJ1-1; TCRdb picks TRBD1, but there is no DNA to check that call. This CDR3 is 16 amino acids long. Germline loops: CDR1 MGHRA, CDR2 YSYEKL. The CDR3 sequence is CASSQNTGAMNTEAFF.

The J gene is TRBJ2-1, the V gene TRBV28; TCRdb selects TRBD2, and the lack of DNA leaves this call unchecked. The germline V gene encodes CDR1 MDHEN and CDR2 SYDVKM. CDR3 length: 18 residues. The CDR3 loop reads CASSLSASGTASYNEQFF.

The rearrangement links TRBV7-6 to TRBJ1-1. The CDR3 is made up of 13 amino acids. Germline lookup yields CDR1 SGHVS and CDR2 FNYEAQ. The CDR3 sequence: CASSLAGVPEAFF.

This chain uses TRBV7-9 with TRBJ2-7; absent DNA, TCRdb's TRBD1 call cannot be checked. CDR3 size: 14 residues. CDR1 and CDR2 (germline): SEHNR, FQNEAQ (reference sequence). Here the CDR3 reads CASSESGALLEQYF.

The chain carries TRBV29-1 and TRBJ1-1; TCRdb indicates TRBD1, and absent DNA this call remains unverified. The CDR3 consists of 12 residues. Germline CDR1 SQVTM, CDR2 ANQGSEA. CDR3: CSAGQPSSIAFF.

The genes are TRBV5-1 and TRBJ2-3. CDR3 length: 12 residues. The germline V gene has CDR1 SGHRS and CDR2 YFSETQ. The CDR3 is CASSGNTDTQYF.